Listed below are T cell receptor beta chains from one sample, sequenced in a study of response to subunit inactivated influenza vaccine. TCRdb re-analysed the RT-PCR reads in MiXCR, keeping a single row per CDR3 protein. The repertoire includes around 490,000 distinct CDR3 sequences, less than 10% of them detected once, and 13% sits in the top ten. This specimen was PBMCs from blood, taken roughly 24 months after vaccination. The receptors originated from a man between 50 and 75 years old who received an inactivated influenza vaccine. Both conserved end residues are part of each CDR3. D genes are given only for firm matches. Not all rows give a size; the values are once, few, many and, for expanded clones, a class.

abundance	len	j_gene	v_gene	d_gene	CDR3aa	CDR3nt
NA	12	TRBJ1-2	TRBV15	NA	CATSLPQTGYTF	TGTGCCACCAGCTTACCCCAGACGGGCTACACCTTC
many	14	TRBJ2-3	TRBV5-1	NA	CASSLVASTDTQYF	TGCGCCAGCAGCTTGGTGGCTAGCACAGATACGCAGTATTTT
NA	15	TRBJ2-3	TRBV20-1	TRBD2	CSARVTSGSTDTQYF	TGCAGTGCTAGAGTTACTAGCGGGAGCACAGATACGCAGTATTTT
many	13	TRBJ2-1	TRBV12-3/TRBV12-4	TRBD2	CASTWVSSGEQFF	TGTGCCAGCACTTGGGTGTCTAGCGGTGAGCAGTTCTTC
many	13	TRBJ1-1	TRBV15	NA	CATTDSLWVEAFF	TGTGCCACCACGGACAGCCTCTGGGTAGAAGCTTTCTTT
NA	16	TRBJ2-7	TRBV7-2	TRBD1	CASSLRSGGLLYEQYF	TGTGCCAGCAGCTTAAGGTCAGGGGGCCTTCTCTACGAGCAGTACTTC
NA	13	TRBJ2-5	TRBV6-1	NA	CASRQPGQETQYF	TGTGCCAGCAGGCAGCCGGGGCAAGAGACCCAGTACTTC
many	15	TRBJ2-1	TRBV15	TRBD1	CATRGRDSNYNEQFF	TGTGCCACCAGAGGCCGGGACAGTAACTACAATGAGCAGTTCTTC
many	15	TRBJ2-2	TRBV5-1	NA	CASSWGGGNTGELFF	TGCGCCAGCAGCTGGGGTGGCGGGAACACCGGGGAGCTGTTTTTT
NA	11	TRBJ1-1	TRBV10-3	NA	CATGKGSEAFF	TGTGCCACCGGAAAGGGTTCCGAAGCTTTCTTT
many	16	TRBJ2-1	TRBV6-2/TRBV6-3	NA	CASSPPVHLAYNEQFF	TGTGCCAGCAGTCCTCCGGTACATCTTGCTTACAATGAGCAGTTCTTC
NA	15	TRBJ2-3	TRBV27	NA	CASSFYGTSTDTQYF	TGTGCCAGCAGTTTTTACGGTACTAGCACAGATACGCAGTATTTT
NA	12	TRBJ1-1	TRBV12-3/TRBV12-4	TRBD1	CASSPGQGKAFF	TGTGCCAGCAGCCCTGGACAGGGAAAAGCTTTCTTT
few	16	TRBJ2-1	TRBV7-9	NA	CASSLDRGPDVNEQFF	TGTGCCAGCAGCTTAGACCGGGGTCCAGACGTGAATGAGCAGTTCTTC
many	12	TRBJ2-1	TRBV9	NA	CASSSGAYEQFF	TGTGCCAGCAGCTCAGGGGCTTATGAGCAGTTCTTC
NA	13	TRBJ2-7	TRBV7-8	NA	CASEPGASYEQYF	TGTGCCAGCGAGCCGGGAGCCAGCTACGAGCAGTACTTC
few	14	TRBJ2-7	TRBV10-3	NA	CAISWTARSYEQYF	TGTGCCATCAGTTGGACAGCCCGATCCTACGAGCAGTACTTC
few	16	TRBJ2-3	TRBV6-5	TRBD1	CASSYSGTAGTDTQYF	TGTGCCAGCAGTTACTCAGGGACAGCCGGGACAGATACGCAGTATTTT
many	16	TRBJ2-1	TRBV5-1	NA	CASSPLPGGSYNEQFF	TGCGCCAGCAGCCCATTACCTGGGGGGTCCTACAATGAGCAGTTCTTC
NA	15	TRBJ2-7	TRBV7-9	TRBD1	CASSSGQGSLHEQYF	TGTGCCAGCAGCTCAGGACAGGGATCCCTCCACGAGCAGTACTTC
few	16	TRBJ2-2	TRBV6-5	NA	CASSYNVGGDTGELFF	TGTGCCAGCAGTTACAACGTGGGGGGAGACACCGGGGAGCTGTTTTTT
few	14	TRBJ2-2	TRBV2	NA	CASFGQTNTGELFF	TGTGCCAGCTTCGGACAGACGAACACCGGGGAGCTGTTTTTT
few	14	TRBJ1-1	TRBV7-9	NA	CASKRDGQGTEAFF	TGTGCCAGCAAACGGGACGGCCAGGGTACTGAAGCTTTCTTT
NA	15	TRBJ2-5	TRBV11-1	TRBD1	CASSRPGQPQETQYF	TGTGCCAGCAGTCGACCGGGACAGCCCCAAGAGACCCAGTACTTC
NA	17	TRBJ2-7	TRBV5-1	TRBD2	CASSTGLAGSFSYEQYF	TGCGCCAGCAGCACCGGACTAGCGGGGTCCTTCTCCTACGAGCAGTACTTC
NA	13	TRBJ2-3	TRBV12-3/TRBV12-4	NA	CASSPGGTPTQYF	TGTGCCAGCAGTCCCGGGGGGACACCGACGCAGTATTTT
few	15	TRBJ2-3	TRBV15	TRBD2	CATDGPSGDTDTQYF	TGTGCCACCGATGGCCCTAGCGGGGACACAGATACGCAGTATTTT
NA	17	TRBJ2-1	TRBV4-2	NA	CASSQDSGIGSANEQFF	TGTGCCAGCAGCCAAGATAGTGGTATAGGGTCCGCGAATGAGCAGTTCTTC
many	13	TRBJ1-1	TRBV20-1	NA	CSAPPGAGTEAFF	TGCAGTGCGCCCCCCGGGGCTGGTACTGAAGCTTTCTTT
NA	16	TRBJ2-3	TRBV6-5	TRBD2	CASSSQRAGGIDTQYF	TGTGCCAGCAGTTCACAAAGAGCGGGGGGGATAGATACGCAGTATTTT
few	13	TRBJ1-1	TRBV11-2	NA	CASSLNVGTEAFF	TGTGCCAGCAGCTTAAATGTCGGGACTGAAGCTTTCTTT
NA	13	TRBJ1-2	TRBV20-1	NA	CSAQDMDSYGYTF	TGCAGTGCCCAGGACATGGATTCCTATGGCTACACCTTC
NA	14	TRBJ1-2	TRBV6-2/TRBV6-3	NA	CASSRPGDDYGYTF	TGTGCCAGCAGCCGCCCGGGGGACGACTATGGCTACACCTTC
NA	14	TRBJ1-2	TRBV7-9	NA	CASSRSNVGSGYTF	TGTGCCAGCAGCCGATCGAATGTGGGGAGTGGCTACACCTTC
NA	16	TRBJ2-7	TRBV27	TRBD2	CASSYQPGGSGYEQYF	TGTGCCAGCAGTTATCAACCGGGGGGGTCGGGCTACGAGCAGTACTTC
few	13	TRBJ2-1	TRBV5-6	TRBD1	CASSSRQGAVQFF	TGTGCCAGCAGCTCCCGGCAGGGGGCTGTGCAGTTCTTC
NA	12	TRBJ2-5	TRBV6-2/TRBV6-3	TRBD2	CASRSGGRAQYF	TGTGCCAGCAGATCGGGGGGGCGAGCCCAGTACTTC
few	15	TRBJ2-7	TRBV27	NA	CASSRIPWRGNEQYF	TGTGCCAGCAGTCGGATACCATGGAGGGGAAATGAGCAGTACTTC
NA	14	TRBJ1-2	TRBV20-1	NA	CSASRGSANYGYTF	TGCAGTGCTAGTAGAGGATCGGCCAACTATGGCTACACCTTC
many	13	TRBJ2-2	TRBV20-1	NA	CSASRTNTGELFF	TGCAGTGCTAGTAGAACGAACACCGGGGAGCTGTTTTTT
many	11	TRBJ2-3	TRBV12-3/TRBV12-4	NA	CASTQAATQYF	TGTGCCAGCACCCAAGCCGCCACGCAGTATTTT
many	12	TRBJ1-2	TRBV25-1	NA	CASSYQSYGYTF	TGTGCCAGCAGTTATCAGAGCTATGGCTACACCTTC
many	15	TRBJ2-3	TRBV5-4	TRBD2	CASSSLAGPTDTQYF	TGTGCCAGCAGCTCCCTAGCGGGACCCACAGATACGCAGTATTTT
few	15	TRBJ2-3	TRBV5-1	NA	CASSLDLGSTDTQYF	TGCGCCAGCAGCTTGGACCTGGGAAGCACAGATACGCAGTATTTT
many	13	TRBJ2-2	TRBV6-1	NA	CASTRSTTGELFF	TGTGCCAGCACCAGGTCGACCACCGGGGAGCTGTTTTTT
NA	14	TRBJ1-2	TRBV6-1	NA	CASTVGGRSEGYTF	TGTGCCAGCACCGTCGGGGGGCGAAGTGAGGGCTACACCTTC
few	16	TRBJ1-2	TRBV6-5	NA	CASSYGLVGGRGGYTF	TGTGCCAGCAGTTACGGCCTGGTCGGCGGGAGAGGTGGCTACACCTTC
many	15	TRBJ2-5	TRBV7-2	TRBD2	CASSQLAGVLETQYF	TGTGCCAGCAGCCAGCTAGCGGGAGTTCTTGAGACCCAGTACTTC
many	15	TRBJ2-1	TRBV18	NA	CASSPPNGGLNEQFF	TGTGCCAGCTCACCACCGAACGGGGGTCTGAATGAGCAGTTCTTC